This T cell receptor beta chain stems from a study of blood T cell repertoires in COVID-19. The study recruited people aged roughly 18 to 89 years across approximately 25 US areas. Generated by immunoSEQ multiplex PCR, the TCRdb table keeps only in-frame clones and is missing some. The sample lists about 210,000 clones, 84% occurring once. In germline, CDR1 is MGHDK, CDR2 SYGVNS. The CDR3 sequence is 14 residues long. Trimming removed 3 bases at V and 3 bases at J, with 12 bases between. The sequenced material came from PBMCs or T cells enriched from blood (not recorded which). The sequence came from a woman aged 25-40 years who had been exposed to COVID-19. The J gene is TRBJ2-7, the V gene TRBV25-1; possibly TRBD2 for D (6 bases). CDR3 region: CASSEAGTLYEQYF. The CDR3 bases are TGTGCCAGCAGTGAGGCAGGGACTCTCTACGAGCAGTACTTC.